Listed below are T cell receptor beta chains from one sample, sequenced in a study of blood T cell repertoires in COVID-19. The table came from immunoSEQ multiplex PCR; TCRdb's copy has only in-frame clones and leaves some out. The table has fewer than 200,000 clones, 85% to 90% seen once. Sequenced input: peripheral blood. Source of these receptors: a woman aged 18-29 years who had recovered from COVID-19. The CDR3 runs from the conserved cysteine through the conserved F or W. The D gene is left open where the match is weak. For some rows the clone size is stated as once, few or many, or as a class when expanded; others skip it.

TRBJ2-1	14	TRBV9	-	-	CASSVRSPYNEQFF	TGTGCCAGCAGCGTCCGGAGTCCCTACAATGAGCAGTTCTTC
TRBJ2-1	12	TRBV11-2	-	-	CASSMFTDEQFF	TGTGCCAGCAGCATGTTCACAGATGAGCAGTTCTTC
TRBJ1-5	14	TRBV27	-	-	CASKRVGLGQPQHF	TGTGCCAGCAAGAGGGTAGGGCTTGGTCAGCCCCAGCATTTT
TRBJ1-5	13	TRBV30	-	-	CAWNSQIREPQHF	TGTGCCTGGAATAGCCAAATTAGAGAGCCCCAGCATTTT
TRBJ2-2	14	TRBV7-2	TRBD1	once	CASVGQANTGELFF	TGTGCCAGCGTGGGACAGGCGAACACCGGGGAGCTGTTTTTT
TRBJ2-6	18	TRBV9	-	-	CASSVTFVVSSGANVLTF	TGTGCCAGCAGCGTAACTTTCGTCGTATCCTCTGGGGCCAACGTCCTGACTTTC
TRBJ1-1	14	TRBV6-6	TRBD1	-	CASKPGQTNTEAFF	TGTGCCAGCAAACCGGGACAGACGAACACTGAAGCTTTCTTT
TRBJ1-1	14	TRBV5-6	-	-	CASSLIGPNTEAFF	TGTGCCAGCAGCTTGATTGGGCCGAACACTGAAGCTTTCTTT
TRBJ2-3	14	TRBV9	-	-	CASGRDFKTDTQYF	TGTGCCAGCGGCCGGGACTTTAAAACCGATACGCAGTATTTT
TRBJ2-1	16	TRBV10-3	TRBD2	-	CAITRLAGRGYNEQFF	TGTGCCATCACCAGACTAGCGGGACGGGGTTACAATGAGCAGTTCTTC
TRBJ1-2	13	TRBV9	-	-	CASSVDAGRGYTF	TGTGCCAGCAGCGTAGATGCGGGGCGAGGCTACACCTTC
TRBJ1-6	14	TRBV3-1/TRBV3-2	-	-	CASSQGGGNSPLHF	TGTGCCAGCAGCCAGGGGGGGGGAAATTCACCCCTCCACTTT
TRBJ1-6	15	TRBV9	-	-	CASSQHDWLDSPLHF	TGTGCCAGCAGCCAACATGACTGGCTCGATTCACCCCTCCACTTT
TRBJ2-7	14	TRBV5-4	-	-	CASSFKEASYEQYF	TGTGCCAGCAGCTTTAAGGAGGCCTCCTACGAGCAGTACTTC
TRBJ2-1	15	TRBV25-1	TRBD1	-	CASKRTGGSYNEQFF	TGTGCCAGCAAAAGGACAGGGGGTTCCTACAATGAGCAGTTCTTC
TRBJ2-3	16	TRBV11-2	-	once	CASSLIRELRSDTQYF	TGTGCCAGCAGCTTAATTCGGGAGCTGAGGTCAGATACGCAGTATTTT
TRBJ2-1	11	TRBV5-4	-	-	CASSFGGEQFF	TGTGCCAGCAGCTTCGGGGGTGAGCAGTTCTTC